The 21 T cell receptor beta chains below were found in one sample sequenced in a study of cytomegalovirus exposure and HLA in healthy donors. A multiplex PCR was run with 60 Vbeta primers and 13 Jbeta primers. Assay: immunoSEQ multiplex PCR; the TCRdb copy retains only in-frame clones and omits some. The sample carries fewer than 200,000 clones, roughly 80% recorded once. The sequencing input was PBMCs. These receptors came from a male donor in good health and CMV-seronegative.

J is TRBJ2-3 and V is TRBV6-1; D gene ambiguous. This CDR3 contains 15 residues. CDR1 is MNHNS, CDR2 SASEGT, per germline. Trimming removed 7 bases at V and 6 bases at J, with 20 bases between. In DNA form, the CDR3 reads TGTGCCAGCACCACTCTAGTAACCAAGGCGGATACGCAGTATTTT. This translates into CASTTLVTKADTQYF.

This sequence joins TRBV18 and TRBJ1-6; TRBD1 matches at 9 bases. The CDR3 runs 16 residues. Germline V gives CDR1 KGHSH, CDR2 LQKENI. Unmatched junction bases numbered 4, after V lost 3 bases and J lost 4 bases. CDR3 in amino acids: CASSPTGTGYNSPLHF. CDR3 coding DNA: TGTGCCAGCTCACCGACCGGGACAGGGTATAATTCACCCCTCCACTTT. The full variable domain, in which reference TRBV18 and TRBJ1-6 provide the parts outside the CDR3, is NAGVMQNPRHLVRRRGQEARLRCSPMKGHSHVYWYRQLPEEGLKFMVYLQKENIIDESGMPKERFSAEFPKEGPSILRIQQVVRGDSAAYFCASSPTGTGYNSPLHFGNGTRLTVT.

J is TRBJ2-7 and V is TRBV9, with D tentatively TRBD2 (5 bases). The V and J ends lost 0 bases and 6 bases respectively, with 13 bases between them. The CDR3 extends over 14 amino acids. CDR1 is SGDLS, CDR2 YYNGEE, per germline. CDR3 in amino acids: CASSVASGAGEQYF. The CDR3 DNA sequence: TGTGCCAGCAGCGTAGCATCGGGCGCGGGCGAGCAGTACTTC.

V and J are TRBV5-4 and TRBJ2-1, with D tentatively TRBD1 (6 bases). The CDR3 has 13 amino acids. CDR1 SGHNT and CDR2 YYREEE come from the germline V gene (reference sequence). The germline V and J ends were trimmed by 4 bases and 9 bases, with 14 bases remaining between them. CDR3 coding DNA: TGTGCCAGCAGCCAAAAAACAGGGTTTGAGCAGTTCTTC. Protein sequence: CASSQKTGFEQFF.

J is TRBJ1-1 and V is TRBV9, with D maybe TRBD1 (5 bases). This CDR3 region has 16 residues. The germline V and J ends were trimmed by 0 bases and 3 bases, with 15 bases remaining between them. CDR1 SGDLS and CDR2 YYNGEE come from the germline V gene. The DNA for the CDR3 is TGTGCCAGCAGCGTAGGTCGCGACAGCCCGGACACTGAAGCTTTCTTT. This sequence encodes CASSVGRDSPDTEAFF.

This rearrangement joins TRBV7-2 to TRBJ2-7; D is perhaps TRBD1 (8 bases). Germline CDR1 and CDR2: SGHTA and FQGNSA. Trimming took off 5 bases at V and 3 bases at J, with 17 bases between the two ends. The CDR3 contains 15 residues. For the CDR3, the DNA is TGTGCCAGCAGCATACAGGGGGGGGACGTCTACGAGCAGTACTTC. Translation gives CASSIQGGDVYEQYF.

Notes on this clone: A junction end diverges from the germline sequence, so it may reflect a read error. The CDR3 sequence: CAGSRQGGGYTF. For the CDR3, the DNA is TGTGCCGGCAGCCGACAGGGCGGTGGCTACACCTTC. This rearrangement joins TRBV6-5 to TRBJ1-2, with 7 bases identical to TRBD1. Germline V gene lookup returns CDR1 MNHEY and CDR2 SVGAGI. CDR3 length: 12 residues.

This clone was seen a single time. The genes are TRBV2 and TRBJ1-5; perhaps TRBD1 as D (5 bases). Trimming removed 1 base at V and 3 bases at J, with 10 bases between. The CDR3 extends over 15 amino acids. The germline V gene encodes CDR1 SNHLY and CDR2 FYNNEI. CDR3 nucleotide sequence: TGTGCCAGCAGTGAAGAGGGCGGGACCAATCAGCCCCAGCATTTT. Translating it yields CASSEEGGTNQPQHF.

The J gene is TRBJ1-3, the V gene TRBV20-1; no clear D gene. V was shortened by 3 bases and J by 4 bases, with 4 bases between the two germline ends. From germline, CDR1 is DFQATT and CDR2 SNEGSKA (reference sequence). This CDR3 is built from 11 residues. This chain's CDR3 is CSARSGNTIYF. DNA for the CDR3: TGCAGTGCTAGGTCGGGAAACACCATATATTTT.

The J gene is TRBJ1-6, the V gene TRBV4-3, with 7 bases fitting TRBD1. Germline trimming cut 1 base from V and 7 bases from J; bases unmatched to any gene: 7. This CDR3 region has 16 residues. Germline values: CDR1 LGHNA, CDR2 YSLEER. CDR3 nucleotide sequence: TGCGCCAGCAGCCAAGGTTTGGACAGGCCAAATTCACCCCTCCACTTT. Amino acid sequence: CASSQGLDRPNSPLHF.

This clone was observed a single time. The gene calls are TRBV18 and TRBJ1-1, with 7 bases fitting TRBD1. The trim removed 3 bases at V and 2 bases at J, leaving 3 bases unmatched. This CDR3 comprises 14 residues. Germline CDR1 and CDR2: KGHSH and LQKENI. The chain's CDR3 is CASSPGTANTEAFF. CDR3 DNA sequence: TGTGCCAGCTCACCTGGGACAGCAAACACTGAAGCTTTCTTT.

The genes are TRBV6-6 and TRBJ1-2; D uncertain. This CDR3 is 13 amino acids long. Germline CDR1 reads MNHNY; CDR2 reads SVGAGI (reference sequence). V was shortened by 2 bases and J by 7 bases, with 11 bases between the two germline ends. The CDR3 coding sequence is TGTGCCAGCAGTTACGGACTATCGGGTGGCTACACCTTC. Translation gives CASSYGLSGGYTF.

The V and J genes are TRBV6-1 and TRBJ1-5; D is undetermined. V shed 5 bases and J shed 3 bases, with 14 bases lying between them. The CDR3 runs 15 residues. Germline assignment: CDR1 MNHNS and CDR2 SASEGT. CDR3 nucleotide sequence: TGTGCCAGCAGTAATGGAGGCGGTGACAATCAGCCCCAGCATTTT. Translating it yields CASSNGGGDNQPQHF.

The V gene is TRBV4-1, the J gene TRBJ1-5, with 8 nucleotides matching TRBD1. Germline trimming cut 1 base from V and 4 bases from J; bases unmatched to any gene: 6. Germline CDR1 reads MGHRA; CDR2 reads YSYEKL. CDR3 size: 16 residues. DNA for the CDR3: TGCGCCAGCAGCCAAGCACGACAGGGGCTAAATCAGCCCCAGCATTTT. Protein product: CASSQARQGLNQPQHF.

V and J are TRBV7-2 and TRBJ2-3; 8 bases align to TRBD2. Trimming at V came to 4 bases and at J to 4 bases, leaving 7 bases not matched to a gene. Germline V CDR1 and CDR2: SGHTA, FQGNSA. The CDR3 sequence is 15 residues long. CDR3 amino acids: CASSWKSGGADTQYF. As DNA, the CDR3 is TGTGCCAGCAGCTGGAAAAGCGGGGGAGCAGATACGCAGTATTTT. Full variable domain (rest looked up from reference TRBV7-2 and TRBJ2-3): GAGVSQSPSNKVTEKGKDVELRCDPISGHTALYWYRQSLGQGLEFLIYFQGNSAPDKSGLPSDRFSAERTGGSVSTLTIQRTQQEDSAVYLCASSWKSGGADTQYFGPGTRLTVL.

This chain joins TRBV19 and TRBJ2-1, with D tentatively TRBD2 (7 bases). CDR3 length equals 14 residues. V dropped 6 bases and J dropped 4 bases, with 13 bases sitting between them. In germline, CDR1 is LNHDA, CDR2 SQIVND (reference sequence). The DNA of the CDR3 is TGTGCCAGTAGAGGGGGGGCATCGTACAATGAGCAGTTCTTC. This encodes CASRGGASYNEQFF.

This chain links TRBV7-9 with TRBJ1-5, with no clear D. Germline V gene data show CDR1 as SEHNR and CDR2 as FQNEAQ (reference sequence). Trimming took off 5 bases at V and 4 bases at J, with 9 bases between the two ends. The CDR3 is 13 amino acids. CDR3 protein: CASSAQENQPQHF. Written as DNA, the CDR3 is TGTGCCAGCAGCGCCCAGGAAAATCAGCCCCAGCATTTT.

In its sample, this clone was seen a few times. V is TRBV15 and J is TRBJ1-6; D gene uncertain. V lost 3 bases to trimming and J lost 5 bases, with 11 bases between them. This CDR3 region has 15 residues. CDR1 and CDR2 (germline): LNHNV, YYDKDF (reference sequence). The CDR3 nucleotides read TGTGCCACCAGCAGGGGCAGAGCTAATAATTCACCCCTCCACTTT. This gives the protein CATSRGRANNSPLHF. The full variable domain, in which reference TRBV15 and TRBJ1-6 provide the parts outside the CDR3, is DAMVIQNPRYQVTQFGKPVTLSCSQTLNHNVMYWYQQKSSQAPKLLFHYYDKDFNNEADTPDNFQSRRPNTSFCFLDIRSPGLGDTAMYLCATSRGRANNSPLHFGNGTRLTVT.

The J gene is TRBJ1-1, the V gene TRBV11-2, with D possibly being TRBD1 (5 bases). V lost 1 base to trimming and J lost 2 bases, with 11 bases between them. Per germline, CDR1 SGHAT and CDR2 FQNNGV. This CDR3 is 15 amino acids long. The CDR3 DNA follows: TGTGCCAGCAGCTTAGCGCAGGGAAAAAACACTGAAGCTTTCTTT. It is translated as CASSLAQGKNTEAFF.

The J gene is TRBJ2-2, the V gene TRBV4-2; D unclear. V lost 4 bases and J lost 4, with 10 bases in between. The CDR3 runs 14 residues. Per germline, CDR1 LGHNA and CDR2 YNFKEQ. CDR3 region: CASSRSTVTGELFF. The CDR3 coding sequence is TGTGCCAGCAGCCGGTCCACGGTCACCGGGGAGCTGTTTTTT.

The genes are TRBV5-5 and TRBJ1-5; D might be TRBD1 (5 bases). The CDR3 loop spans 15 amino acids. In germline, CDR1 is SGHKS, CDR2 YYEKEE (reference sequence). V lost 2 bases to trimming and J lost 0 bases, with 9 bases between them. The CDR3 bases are TGTGCCAGCAGCTTTAAAGGGGATAGCAATCAGCCCCAGCATTTT. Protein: CASSFKGDSNQPQHF.